This T cell receptor (beta chain) was captured in a study of cytomegalovirus exposure and HLA in healthy donors. Study-wide points: TRBV6-2, TRBV6-3 and some other V segments were unresolvable in 87-base-pair reads. Published work reported that the classifier diagnosed cytomegalovirus status with high specificity and sensitivity. An analysis was carried out at a later point. It showed that HLA-associated TCR beta chains were more clonally expanded than equally common non-associated chains.

Concerning this clone itself: No antigen is known for it.

PCR employed 60 Vbeta and 13 Jbeta primers. In the source study's methods: A later analysis counted around 80 million unique TCR beta chains, some 11 million shared. Measured with immunoSEQ multiplex PCR; TCRdb has only the in-frame clones, and not every one. D and trimming were read from the DNA, whereas the V and J calls and clone size are those reported in that table. The sample shows about 99,000 clones, around three quarters of them seen only once. Germline CDR1 is SGHNT and CDR2 is YENEEA. The V end was cut by 5 bases, the J end by 5 bases, with 13 bases between. CDR3 length: 14 residues. The sequenced material came from PBMCs. The rearrangement links TRBV11-3 to TRBJ2-1, with a possible D match to TRBD2 (6 bases). The clonotype comes from a man aged 45-65 years in good health and CMV-seropositive. CDR3 sequence: CASSRGLANNEQFF. CDR3 DNA: TGTGCCAGCAGCCGGGGACTCGCAAACAATGAGCAGTTCTTC.